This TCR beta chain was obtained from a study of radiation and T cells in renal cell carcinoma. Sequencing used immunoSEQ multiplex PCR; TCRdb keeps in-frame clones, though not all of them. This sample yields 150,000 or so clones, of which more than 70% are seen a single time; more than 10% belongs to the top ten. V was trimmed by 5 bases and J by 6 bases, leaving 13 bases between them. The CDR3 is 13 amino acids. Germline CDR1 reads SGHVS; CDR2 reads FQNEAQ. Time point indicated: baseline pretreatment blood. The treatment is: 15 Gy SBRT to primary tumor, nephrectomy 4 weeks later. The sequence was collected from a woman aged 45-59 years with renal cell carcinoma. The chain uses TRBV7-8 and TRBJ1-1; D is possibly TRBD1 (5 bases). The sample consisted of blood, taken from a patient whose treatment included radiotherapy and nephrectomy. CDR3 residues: CASSEIWGAEAFF. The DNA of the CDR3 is TGTGCCAGCAGCGAAATCTGGGGCGCTGAAGCTTTCTTT.